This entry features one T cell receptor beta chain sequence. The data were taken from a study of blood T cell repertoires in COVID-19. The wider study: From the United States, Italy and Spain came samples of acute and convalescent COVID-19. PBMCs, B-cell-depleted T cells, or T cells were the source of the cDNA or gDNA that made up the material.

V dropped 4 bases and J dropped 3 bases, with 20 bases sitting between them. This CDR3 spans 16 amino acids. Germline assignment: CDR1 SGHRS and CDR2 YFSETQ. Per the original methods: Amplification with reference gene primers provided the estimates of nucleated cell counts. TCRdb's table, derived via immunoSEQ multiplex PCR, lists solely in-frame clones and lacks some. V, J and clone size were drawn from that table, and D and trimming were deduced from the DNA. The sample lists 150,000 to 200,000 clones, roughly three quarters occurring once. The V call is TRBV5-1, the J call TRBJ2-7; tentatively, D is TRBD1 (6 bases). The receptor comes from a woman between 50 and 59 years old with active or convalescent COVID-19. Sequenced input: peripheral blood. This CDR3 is CASSLGQPIYYYEQYF. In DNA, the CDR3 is TGCGCCAGCAGCCTCGGACAGCCTATTTACTACTACGAGCAGTACTTC.